Below are 30 T cell receptor beta chains sequenced from a single sample in a study of blood T cell repertoires in COVID-19. Produced via immunoSEQ multiplex PCR; TCRdb's table is partial and in-frame only. This table holds a few hundred thousand clones, approximately 92% found once. Input material: peripheral blood. These receptors were taken from a woman aged 40 to 55 who had recovered from COVID-19.

This rearrangement joins TRBV7-3 to TRBJ1-4; 7 bases align to TRBD1. This CDR3 spans 15 amino acids. CDR1 and CDR2 (germline): SGHTA, FQGTGA. Unmatched junction bases numbered 7, after V lost 5 bases and J lost 4 bases. CDR3 sequence reads: CASSPRDSLNEKLFF. DNA of the CDR3: TGTGCCAGCAGCCCCCGGGACAGCCTTAATGAAAAACTGTTTTTT.

CDR3 in DNA: TGTGCCAGCAGGGGGGGCTCTGGGGCCAACGTCCTGACTTTC. This codes for CASRGGSGANVLTF. This chain uses TRBV2 with TRBJ2-6; possibly TRBD2 for D (6 bases). V lost 6 bases to trimming and J lost 0 bases, with 6 bases between them. Germline assignment: CDR1 SNHLY and CDR2 FYNNEI. CDR3 length: 14 amino acids. Looking up the rest from reference TRBV2 and TRBJ2-6 gives the full variable domain: EPEVTQTPSHQVTQMGQEVILRCVPISNHLYFYWYRQILGQKVEFLVSFYNNEISEKSEIFDDQFSVERPDGSNFTLKIRSTKLEDSAMYFCASRGGSGANVLTFGAGSRLTVL.

The chain combines TRBV12-5 with TRBJ1-5, with 7 nucleotides matching TRBD1. The CDR3 extends over 15 amino acids. The V gene's germline CDR1 is LGHNT and CDR2 FRNRAP. V lost 6 bases and J lost 1; bases outside the gene matches: 6. Here the CDR3 reads CASGRDSRSNQPQHF. The CDR3 DNA sequence: TGTGCTAGTGGGAGGGACAGTCGGAGCAATCAGCCCCAGCATTTT.

This sequence joins TRBV28 and TRBJ2-7, with 9 bases aligning to TRBD1. V shed 4 bases, J shed 1 base, and the junction held 5 bases outside the gene matches. In germline, CDR1 is MDHEN, CDR2 SYDVKM. There are 15 residues in the CDR3. The DNA for the CDR3 is TGTGCCAGCAGTTCCTCCGGGACAGGGTCCTACGAGCAGTACTTC. Its translation: CASSSSGTGSYEQYF.

The chain has TRBV5-1 and TRBJ1-5; 7 nucleotides agree with TRBD1. V lost 7 bases and J lost 3; bases outside the gene matches: 10. CDR1 is SGHRS, CDR2 YFSETQ, per germline. This CDR3 spans 15 amino acids. CDR3 in DNA: TGCGCCAGCTCCCAAGGGGGACAGACCAATCAGCCCCAGCATTTT. It codes for CASSQGGQTNQPQHF.

The CDR3 spells CASSYLTGTAPLHF. The CDR3 nucleotides are TGTGCCAGCAGTTACCTTACAGGCACGGCACCCCTCCACTTT. The chain recombines TRBV6-5 with TRBJ1-6, with D perhaps TRBD1 (5 bases). Germline CDR1 and CDR2: MNHEY and SVGAGI. The CDR3 is 14 residues long. The V gene lost 2 bases and the J gene lost 11 bases, with 13 bases spanning the gap.

The V call is TRBV4-3, the J call TRBJ1-6; 7 bases are shared with TRBD1. This CDR3 is 15 amino acids long. The germline V gene has CDR1 LGHNA and CDR2 YSLEER. V trimming: 0 bases; J trimming: 10 bases; junction bases outside the gene matches: 6. The CDR3, as DNA: TGCGCCAGCAGCCAAGAAGGTCAGGGGGTGTCACCCCTCCACTTT. Its translation is CASSQEGQGVSPLHF.

The CDR3 is CASLQGNSGNTIYF. In DNA, the CDR3 is TGTGCCAGCTTACAGGGCAACTCTGGAAACACCATATATTTT. The chain employs TRBV2 and TRBJ1-3, with a tentative D call TRBD1 (6 bases). Germline CDR1 is SNHLY and CDR2 is FYNNEI. V lost 8 bases and J lost 0, with 11 bases in between. The CDR3 totals 14 residues.

A single count supports this clone. The chain links TRBV18 to TRBJ2-7; possibly TRBD1 for D (5 bases). Germline V gene data show CDR1 as KGHSH and CDR2 as LQKENI. Trimming took 2 bases from V and 1 from J, leaving 12 bases between them. CDR3 size: 15 residues. This CDR3 is CASSPFGQGSYEQYF. The DNA of the CDR3 is TGTGCCAGCTCACCATTTGGCCAGGGATCCTACGAGCAGTACTTC.

The rearrangement links TRBV27 to TRBJ2-3; weak D call: TRBD2 (6 bases). The germline V gene encodes CDR1 MNHEY and CDR2 SMNVEV (reference sequence). This CDR3 comprises 12 residues. V lost 5 bases and J 5 bases, leaving 8 bases between the germline ends. CDR3 nucleotide sequence: TGTGCCAGCAGTACGACTAGAGATACGCAGTATTTT. This translates into CASSTTRDTQYF.

The rearrangement joins TRBV7-9 to TRBJ2-1, with D possibly matching TRBD2 (6 bases). This CDR3 has 15 amino acids. Trimming stripped 3 bases from V and 0 bases from J, with 9 bases between. Germline V gene data show CDR1 as SEHNR and CDR2 as FQNEAQ (reference sequence). Written as DNA, the CDR3 is TGTGCCAGCAGCTTGGACGGGAGCTCCTACAATGAGCAGTTCTTC. This sequence encodes CASSLDGSSYNEQFF. The full variable domain, its missing parts supplied by reference TRBV7-9 and TRBJ2-1, is DTGVSQNPRHKITKRGQNVTFRCDPISEHNRLYWYRQTLGQGPEFLTYFQNEAQLEKSRLLSDRFSAERPKGSFSTLEIQRTEQGDSAMYLCASSLDGSSYNEQFFGPGTRLTVL.

The chain uses TRBV28 and TRBJ2-7, with a tentative D call TRBD1 (5 bases). Germline CDR1 and CDR2: MDHEN and SYDVKM. The V end lost 4 bases, the J end lost 3 bases, and 10 bases lay between the germline ends. CDR3 size: 13 residues. CDR3 loop: CASSWGRVYEQYF. Here the CDR3 DNA reads TGTGCCAGCAGTTGGGGCAGGGTCTACGAGCAGTACTTC.

The V and J genes are TRBV15 and TRBJ2-5; D is perhaps TRBD1 (5 bases). Germline V gene sequence: CDR1 LNHNV, CDR2 YYDKDF (reference sequence). The CDR3 spans 13 residues. V lost 1 base, J lost 4 bases, and 7 bases lay in between. The CDR3 nucleotides are TGTGCCACCAGCAGAGTCCAGGGAGAGACCCAGTACTTC. Its protein is CATSRVQGETQYF.

The rearrangement links TRBV11-3 to TRBJ1-4; 8 positions match TRBD1. Germline V gene lookup returns CDR1 SGHNT and CDR2 YENEEA. The CDR3 runs 14 residues. With V trimmed by 5 bases and J by 6 bases, 5 bases remained unmatched. This chain's CDR3 is CASSPGQGDEKLFF. CDR3 nucleotides: TGTGCCAGCAGCCCCGGACAGGGAGATGAAAAACTGTTTTTT.

The J gene is TRBJ2-2, the V gene TRBV27; 11 bases are a match to TRBD2. Unmatched junction bases numbered 9, after V lost 5 bases and J lost 7 bases. Germline assignment: CDR1 MNHEY and CDR2 SMNVEV (reference sequence). The length of the CDR3 is 16 residues. The CDR3 DNA is TGTGCCAGCAGTCAGACTAGCGGGAAGGTCGGCGGGGAGCTGTTTTTT. Translating gives CASSQTSGKVGGELFF.

This rearrangement joins TRBV6-2 or TRBV6-3 to TRBJ1-5; D gene uncertain. CDR3 length: 13 amino acids. CDR1 and CDR2 from the germline V gene are MNHEY and SVGEGT. Trimming cost V 2 bases and J 6 bases, with 8 bases left between them. CDR3 sequence reads: CASSYNSFQPQHF. In DNA form, the CDR3 reads TGTGCCAGCAGTTACAATTCTTTTCAGCCCCAGCATTTT.

This clone was picked up a small number of times. The gene calls are TRBV12-5 and TRBJ1-1; D gene uncertain. Germline CDR1 and CDR2: LGHNT and FRNRAP. CDR3 size: 13 residues. Trimming took 8 bases from V and 0 from J, leaving 10 bases between them. Written as DNA, the CDR3 is TGTGCTAGTTCCACTGAGGTGAACACTGAAGCTTTCTTT. This translates into CASSTEVNTEAFF.

The gene calls are TRBV7-2 and TRBJ2-7; 7 nucleotides align to TRBD2. CDR1 is SGHTA and CDR2 is FQGNSA in the germline V gene. The CDR3 length is 14 residues. J lost 5 bases, V lost 11 bases, and 15 bases had no gene match. The CDR3 nucleotides read TGTGCCGGAACCTCGGAGAAAGGGACTAACGAGCAGTACGTC. This sequence encodes CAGTSEKGTNEQYV.

The V gene is TRBV5-1, the J gene TRBJ2-3; 9 nucleotides line up with TRBD2. Germline V gives CDR1 SGHRS, CDR2 YFSETQ. The junction had 6 bases not matched to a gene; V was cut back by 4 bases and J by 3 bases. The CDR3 is made up of 15 amino acids. The CDR3 loop reads CASSLGLALTDTQYF. The CDR3 DNA sequence: TGCGCCAGCAGCCTGGGACTAGCCCTAACAGATACGCAGTATTTT.

This clone turned up a few times. The rearrangement uses TRBV7-9 and TRBJ1-2, with 12 bases that match TRBD1. The length of the CDR3 is 13 residues. Trimming cost V 5 bases and J 7 bases; bases outside gene matches: 2. CDR1 SEHNR and CDR2 FQNEAQ come from the germline V gene (reference sequence). The DNA for the CDR3 is TGTGCCAGCAGCCAGGGACAGGGGGCTGGCTACACCTTC. Protein sequence: CASSQGQGAGYTF.

The chain couples TRBV5-6 to TRBJ2-1; tentatively, D is TRBD1 (5 bases). The CDR3 length is 16 residues. Germline values: CDR1 SGHDT, CDR2 YYEEEE. V lost 1 base to trimming and J lost 0 bases, with 11 bases between them. Here the CDR3 reads CASSLRGASSYNEQFF. The CDR3 coding sequence is TGTGCCAGCAGCTTGAGGGGCGCGAGCTCCTACAATGAGCAGTTCTTC.

The chain has TRBV19 and TRBJ2-7, with 7 nucleotides matching TRBD1. The CDR3 has 18 residues. The trim removed 1 base at V and 6 bases at J, leaving 18 bases unmatched. From germline, CDR1 is LNHDA and CDR2 SQIVND (reference sequence). This CDR3 reads CASSIAQNPRQGRGEQYF. The CDR3 coding sequence is TGTGCCAGTAGTATAGCGCAGAATCCCCGACAGGGCAGAGGCGAGCAGTACTTC. Full variable domain (outside the CDR3, taken from reference TRBV19 and TRBJ2-7): DGGITQSPKYLFRKEGQNVTLSCEQNLNHDAMYWYRQDPGQGLRLIYYSQIVNDFQKGDIAEGYSVSREKKESFPLTVTSAQKNPTAFYLCASSIAQNPRQGRGEQYFGPGTRLTVT.

This chain connects TRBV27 to TRBJ2-1; 11 bases match TRBD1. V lost 5 bases to trimming and J lost 7 bases; unmatched junction nucleotides: 7. In germline, CDR1 is MNHEY, CDR2 SMNVEV (reference sequence). This CDR3 contains 15 residues. The CDR3, as DNA: TGTGCCAGCAGTAGCCGGGACAGGGGGTCAAATGAGCAGTTCTTC. Its translation: CASSSRDRGSNEQFF.

V usage is TRBV6-2 or TRBV6-3 and J usage is TRBJ2-3; 9 bases align to TRBD1. This CDR3 contains 17 residues. CDR1 and CDR2 from the germline V gene are MNHEY and SVGEGT. The junction had 8 bases not matched to a gene; V was cut back by 0 bases and J by 4 bases. CDR3 in amino acids: CASSYSAGTGYADTQYF. The CDR3 DNA reads TGTGCCAGCAGTTACTCCGCCGGGACAGGGTACGCAGATACGCAGTATTTT.

This clone turned up a few times. V usage is TRBV6-6 and J usage is TRBJ1-1; TRBD1 is a possible D gene (5 bases). Trimming removed 6 bases from V and 6 bases from J, with 17 bases in between. The CDR3 contains 14 residues. CDR1 is MNHNY and CDR2 is SVGAGI in the germline V gene (reference sequence). The CDR3: CASSTGGGRPEAFF. The CDR3 region has the DNA TGTGCCAGCAGCACCGGGGGGGGGAGGCCTGAAGCTTTCTTT.

The genes are TRBV6-5 and TRBJ2-1, with D uncertain. The CDR3 is 14 amino acids. Germline CDR1 MNHEY, CDR2 SVGAGI. Between the trimmed V and J ends, which lost 8 bases and 1 base, there was a span of 12 bases. CDR3 DNA: TGTGCCAGCGTCCCAAGCCTATCCTACAATGAGCAGTTCTTC. Its translation: CASVPSLSYNEQFF.

The gene calls are TRBV5-6 and TRBJ1-5; D might be TRBD1 (5 bases). Looked up from germline, CDR1 is SGHDT and CDR2 is YYEEEE. This CDR3 contains 17 residues. V was shortened by 1 base and J by 2 bases, with 16 bases between the two germline ends. The CDR3 DNA reads TGTGCCAGCAGCTTGTGGGGCAGGGATGATGGCAATCAGCCCCAGCATTTT. Residues: CASSLWGRDDGNQPQHF. Drawing the rest from reference TRBV5-6 and TRBJ1-5, the complete variable domain is DAGVTQSPTHLIKTRGQQVTLRCSPKSGHDTVSWYQQALGQGPQFIFQYYEEEERQRGNFPDRFSGHQFPNYSSELNVNALLLGDSALYLCASSLWGRDDGNQPQHFGDGTRLSIL.

The chain recombines TRBV19 with TRBJ1-5, with 7 bases matching TRBD1. Germline V CDR1 and CDR2: LNHDA, SQIVND (reference sequence). The CDR3 spans 14 residues. J gave up 4 bases and V 3 bases, and 3 bases lay outside the gene matches. As DNA, the CDR3 is TGTGCCAGTAGTATGGGACAGAAAAATCAGCCCCAGCATTTT. It specifies CASSMGQKNQPQHF.

The chain joins TRBV5-1 to TRBJ2-6; D is unresolved. Germline assignment: CDR1 SGHRS and CDR2 YFSETQ. This CDR3 is built from 16 residues. Between the trimmed V and J ends, which lost 6 bases and 0 bases, there was a span of 13 bases. CDR3 sequence reads: CASTYGGFSGANVLTF. The CDR3 DNA sequence: TGCGCCAGCACATACGGCGGCTTCTCTGGGGCCAACGTCCTGACTTTC.

The chain combines TRBV4-1 with TRBJ1-4; D is undetermined. V shed 0 bases and J shed 10 bases, with 12 bases lying between them. The CDR3 extends over 14 amino acids. Germline CDR1 reads MGHRA; CDR2 reads YSYEKL. The CDR3 here is CASSQEWVGGKLFF. CDR3 coding DNA: TGCGCCAGCAGCCAAGAGTGGGTAGGAGGAAAACTGTTTTTT.